This T cell receptor beta chain was obtained from a study of blood T cell repertoires in COVID-19. Study background: The cDNA or gDNA used as material had been derived from T cells, B-cell-depleted T cells, or PBMCs.

Seattle cases were enrolled at active infection and followed longitudinally. The authors' processing: Nucleated cell number was recorded as an estimate derived from reference gene primer amplification. Using immunoSEQ multiplex PCR, the repertoire was profiled, and TCRdb retains in-frame clones only, with some absent. The V and J calls and clone size come from that table; D and trimming were worked out from the DNA. The table includes under 300,000 clones, around 91% detected once. This CDR3 is 15 amino acids long. Germline loops: CDR1 LNHDA, CDR2 SQIVND (reference sequence). V lost 1 base to trimming and J lost 0 bases, with 9 bases between them.

Sequencing input: peripheral blood. The sequence was collected from a woman in her sixties with COVID-19, enrolled during active disease. The V and J genes are TRBV19 and TRBJ2-5; perhaps TRBD1 as D (5 bases). DNA of the CDR3: TGTGCCAGTAGTATAGGACAGCCGTACCAAGAGACCCAGTACTTC. Protein: CASSIGQPYQETQYF.